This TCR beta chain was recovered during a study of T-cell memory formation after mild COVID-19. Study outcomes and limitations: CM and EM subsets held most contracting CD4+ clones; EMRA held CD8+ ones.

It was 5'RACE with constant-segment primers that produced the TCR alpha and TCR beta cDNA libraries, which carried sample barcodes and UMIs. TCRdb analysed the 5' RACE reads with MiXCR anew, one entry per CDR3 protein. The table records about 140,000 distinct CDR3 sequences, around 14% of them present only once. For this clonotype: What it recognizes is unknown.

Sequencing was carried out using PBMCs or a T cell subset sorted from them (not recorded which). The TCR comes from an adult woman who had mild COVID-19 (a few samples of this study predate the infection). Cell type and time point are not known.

CDR3: CASSQGVLAAYNEQFF. The CDR3 DNA reads TGTGCCAGCAGCCAAGGGGTTCTAGCGGCTTACAATGAGCAGTTCTTC. The chain employs TRBV3-1 and TRBJ2-1, with 7 nucleotides matching TRBD2. V was pared by 1 base and J by 4 bases, with 7 bases of the junction left unmatched. This CDR3 is 16 amino acids long. CDR1 and CDR2 from the germline V gene are LGHDT and YNNKEL (reference sequence).